This entry lists 18 T cell receptor beta chains sequenced from one sample in a study of control samples from healthy donors and cancer patients. Libraries were prepared by immunoSEQ multiplex PCR; TCRdb keeps only in-frame clonotypes and omits some of them. The repertoire holds about 100,000 clones, with about 90% as singletons. The specimen sequenced was blood. These receptors all stem from a woman aged 50 to 65 in good health.

This chain joins TRBV10-1 and TRBJ2-7; 7 bases align to TRBD1. The ends lost 6 bases at V and 3 bases at J; junction bases unmatched: 5. CDR1 WNHNN and CDR2 SYGVQD come from the germline V gene (reference sequence). The CDR3 loop spans 13 amino acids. The CDR3 spells CASRQGDVYEQYF. The CDR3 nucleotides read TGCGCCAGCAGGCAGGGGGATGTCTACGAGCAGTACTTC.

The chain joins TRBV11-3 to TRBJ1-6; TRBD1 matches at 12 bases. CDR1 is SGHNT and CDR2 is YENEEA in the germline V gene. The CDR3 loop spans 18 amino acids. Unmatched junction bases numbered 10, after V lost 5 bases and J lost 5 bases. The CDR3 spells CASSPQTGTGGDNSPLHF. Written as DNA, the CDR3 is TGTGCCAGCAGCCCGCAAACCGGGACAGGGGGCGATAATTCACCCCTCCACTTT.

The chain employs TRBV30 and TRBJ1-5; D unclear. The CDR3 contains 14 residues. The germline V and J ends were trimmed by 2 bases and 7 bases, with 15 bases remaining between them. Germline-derived CDR1 and CDR2 are GTSNPN and SVGIG (reference sequence). The CDR3, as DNA: TGTGCCTGGAGTACGGGCAGGTCGCGACAGCCCCAGCATTTT. Translating gives CAWSTGRSRQPQHF.

J is TRBJ1-1 and V is TRBV6-6, with D unresolved. The CDR3 contains 14 residues. The ends were cut back, 0 bases at V and 5 bases at J, with 10 bases in the middle. Germline V gene data show CDR1 as MNHNY and CDR2 as SVGAGI (reference sequence). CDR3 sequence (DNA): TGTGCCAGCAGTTACTCGTCTGAGGGTACTGAAGCTTTCTTT. Translation gives CASSYSSEGTEAFF.

The V call is TRBV5-1, the J call TRBJ2-3; the match to TRBD2 covers 8 bases. This CDR3 contains 19 residues. Germline CDR1 reads SGHRS; CDR2 reads YFSETQ. V shed 1 base and J 5 bases; nucleotides not matched to a gene: 18. Here the CDR3 reads CASSLNPRLAGGQRDTQYF. In DNA, the CDR3 is TGCGCCAGCAGCTTGAACCCTAGATTGGCGGGGGGTCAGAGAGATACGCAGTATTTT.

This chain uses TRBV5-1 with TRBJ1-3; 7 bases are shared with TRBD1. J gave up 2 bases and V 0 bases, and 5 bases lay outside the gene matches. The CDR3 covers 16 residues. Germline V lookup: CDR1 SGHRS, CDR2 YFSETQ. CDR3 residues: CASSLGPQGAGNTIYF. CDR3 nucleotides: TGCGCCAGCAGCTTGGGACCCCAGGGGGCTGGAAACACCATATATTTT.

V is TRBV29-1 and J is TRBJ1-2; D perhaps matches TRBD1 (5 bases). The CDR3 contains 12 residues. The V gene lost 4 bases and the J gene lost 9 bases, with 15 bases spanning the gap. Per germline, CDR1 SQVTM and CDR2 ANQGSEA. CDR3 nucleotide sequence: TGCAGCGTTGTCCCAGGGCGTTCCAGCTACACCTTC. Translating gives CSVVPGRSSYTF.

The chain uses TRBV15 and TRBJ1-5; no reliable D call. Germline assignment: CDR1 LNHNV and CDR2 YYDKDF (reference sequence). V gave up 1 base and J gave up 4 bases, with 2 bases separating them. This CDR3 is 12 amino acids long. The CDR3 region has the DNA TGTGCCACCAGCAGAGGAAATCAGCCCCAGCATTTT. Its protein is CATSRGNQPQHF.

A note on this clone: Its ends do not fully match the called genes, so a read error is possible. This chain joins TRBV2 and TRBJ2-5; TRBD2 agrees at 8 bases. The CDR3 spans 15 residues. From germline, CDR1 is SNHLY and CDR2 FYNNEI. Written as DNA, the CDR3 is TGTGCCAGCAGGGAAGCGGGGGTACTCCAAGAGACCCAGTACTTC. Amino acids: CASREAGVLQETQYF.

The rearrangement links TRBV10-3 to TRBJ1-4, with unresolved D. The CDR3 totals 14 residues. Trimming cost V 4 bases and J 5 bases, with 11 bases left between them. The V gene's germline CDR1 is ENHRY and CDR2 SYGVKD. CDR3 DNA: TGTGCCATCAGTGCTGACGGGTTCAATGAAAAACTGTTTTTT. Translated, it gives CAISADGFNEKLFF.

The chain is built from TRBV15 and TRBJ1-3; a possible D gene is TRBD1 (6 bases). This CDR3 is 16 amino acids long. V lost 1 base to trimming and J lost 0 bases, with 10 bases between them. The germline CDR1 and CDR2 sequences are LNHNV and YYDKDF (reference sequence). CDR3 bases: TGTGCCACCAGCAGAGGGGACATCTACTCTGGAAACACCATATATTTT. This encodes CATSRGDIYSGNTIYF.

V usage is TRBV11-2 and J usage is TRBJ2-7, with unresolved D. Per germline, CDR1 SGHAT and CDR2 FQNNGV. V was pared by 5 bases and J by 3 bases, with 11 bases between. The CDR3 length is 13 residues. DNA of the CDR3: TGTGCCAGCAGCCAAGGACGAGGCTACGAGCAGTACTTC. Translated, it gives CASSQGRGYEQYF.

The genes are TRBV7-2 and TRBJ1-2; D perhaps matches TRBD1 (6 bases). Germline CDR1 is SGHTA and CDR2 is FQGNSA. The V end lost 6 bases, the J end lost 5 bases, and 19 bases lay between the germline ends. The CDR3 is made up of 15 amino acids. The CDR3 coding sequence is TGTGCCAGCAGTTTTCTCAAGGACAGTCCATATGGCTACACCTTC. It yields the protein CASSFLKDSPYGYTF.

The chain joins TRBV19 to TRBJ1-2, with D uncertain. Germline assignment: CDR1 LNHDA and CDR2 SQIVND (reference sequence). Trimming took 0 bases from V and 5 from J, leaving 7 bases between them. The CDR3 has 13 residues. CDR3 residues: CASSIEGNYGYTF. The CDR3 region has the DNA TGTGCCAGTAGTATAGAGGGGAATTATGGCTACACCTTC.

V gene TRBV5-8 combines with J gene TRBJ2-6; D might be TRBD1 (5 bases). CDR1 and CDR2 (germline): SGHTS, YDEGEE. V shed 3 bases and J shed 1 base, with 8 bases lying between them. This CDR3 is built from 15 residues. CDR3 in DNA: TGTGCCAGCAGCTCAGGGTGGTCTGGGGCCAACGTCCTGACTTTC. It is translated as CASSSGWSGANVLTF. Supplemented by reference TRBV5-8 and TRBJ2-6, the full variable domain reads EAGVTQSPTHLIKTRGQQATLRCSPISGHTSVYWYQQALGLGLQFLLWYDEGEERNRGNFPPRFSGRQFPNYSSELNVNALELEDSALYLCASSSGWSGANVLTFGAGSRLTVL.

The chain is built from TRBV9 and TRBJ1-4; 9 nucleotides match TRBD1. The germline V gene encodes CDR1 SGDLS and CDR2 YYNGEE. This CDR3 is 15 amino acids long. V trimming: 4 bases; J trimming: 7 bases; junction bases outside the gene matches: 8. The CDR3 spells CASSPQGQGFEKLFF. The CDR3 coding sequence is TGTGCCAGCAGCCCTCAGGGACAGGGATTTGAAAAACTGTTTTTT.

This clone was seen a single time. The chain combines TRBV2 with TRBJ2-3; D is unclear. The germline gives CDR1 SNHLY, CDR2 FYNNEI. CDR3 size: 13 residues. The germline V and J ends were trimmed by 2 bases and 4 bases, with 7 bases remaining between them. The CDR3 spells CASSESSADTQYF. For the CDR3, the DNA is TGTGCCAGCAGTGAATCGTCGGCAGATACGCAGTATTTT.

The V call is TRBV15, the J call TRBJ2-3; 11 bases map to TRBD1. Germline V gene data show CDR1 as LNHNV and CDR2 as YYDKDF (reference sequence). The trim removed 0 bases at V and 5 bases at J, leaving 7 bases unmatched. CDR3 length: 17 residues. In nucleotides, the CDR3 is TGTGCCACCAGCAGAGAAACCGGGACAGGGGGTATAGATACGCAGTATTTT. This encodes CATSRETGTGGIDTQYF.